The rows below give T cell receptor beta chains drawn from one sample of a study of cytomegalovirus exposure and HLA in healthy donors. Sequencing used immunoSEQ multiplex PCR; TCRdb keeps in-frame clones, though not all of them. The table records more than 150,000 clones, roughly 90% of them present only once. Sequencing was performed on PBMCs. These receptors all stem from a girl under three years old in good health and CMV-seronegative. CDR3s include the opening cysteine and the closing phenylalanine or tryptophan. A D gene is named only where the DNA matches it firmly. Size is omitted from some rows. Given values are once, few, many or a class for expanded clones.

j_call	v_call	clone_size	cdr3_length	d_call	cdr3_nt	cdr3_aa
TRBJ2-7	TRBV7-8	-	12	-	TGTGCCAGCAGCTCGGAGTTCTACGAGCAGTACTTC	CASSSEFYEQYF
TRBJ2-7	TRBV6-7	few	15	TRBD1	TGTGCCAGCAGTTACCGGACAGGGGTCTCCTACGAGCAGTACTTC	CASSYRTGVSYEQYF
TRBJ2-1	TRBV6-5	-	15	-	TGTGCCAGCCAAAAGTCGGGAGCCCGTCGTGGTGAGCAGTTCTTC	CASQKSGARRGEQFF
TRBJ2-1	TRBV19	-	16	TRBD2	TGTGCCAGTAGTATAGAAAGAAGCGGGGGGAACAATGAGCAGTTCTTC	CASSIERSGGNNEQFF
TRBJ2-2	TRBV5-4	-	15	-	TGTGCCAGCAGCTTGGAAAAGGGGCGCACCGGGGAGCTGTTTTTT	CASSLEKGRTGELFF
TRBJ1-3	TRBV9	-	15	TRBD1	TGTGCCAGCAGCCAGGGGGCGAGCTCTGGAAACACCATATATTTT	CASSQGASSGNTIYF
TRBJ2-7	TRBV18	-	15	-	TGTGCCAGCTCACGGGGGGGCTCCCGAGCCTACGAGCAGTACTTC	CASSRGGSRAYEQYF
TRBJ1-2	TRBV4-1	-	13	-	TGCGCCAGCAGCGCCAGGTACCACTATGGCTACACCTTC	CASSARYHYGYTF
TRBJ2-7	TRBV7-6	-	15	TRBD2	TGTGCCAGCAGATACAAGGCCGGGGGGGACTACGAGCAGTACTTC	CASRYKAGGDYEQYF
TRBJ2-1	TRBV29-1	-	10	-	TGCAGCGTTTCAGGGAATGAGCAGTTCTTC	CSVSGNEQFF
TRBJ2-3	TRBV6-6	-	13	-	TGTGCCAGCAGTTACCCAGGGGATTTGACGCAGTATTTT	CASSYPGDLTQYF
TRBJ1-3	TRBV7-9	-	12	-	TGTGCCAGCAGCTTCACTGGAAACACCATATATTTT	CASSFTGNTIYF
TRBJ2-3	TRBV7-9	-	17	TRBD1	TGTGCCAGCAGACCTCGATCGGGGACAGACAGCACAGATACGCAGTATTTT	CASRPRSGTDSTDTQYF
TRBJ1-1	TRBV29-1	-	14	TRBD1	TGCAGCGTTGTAGTCGGGACAGGGGTTGTTGAAGCTTTCTTT	CSVVVGTGVVEAFF
TRBJ2-5	TRBV5-8	-	15	TRBD1	TGTGCCAGCAGCTTAGGACAGGGCGGTCGAGAGACCCAGTACTTC	CASSLGQGGRETQYF